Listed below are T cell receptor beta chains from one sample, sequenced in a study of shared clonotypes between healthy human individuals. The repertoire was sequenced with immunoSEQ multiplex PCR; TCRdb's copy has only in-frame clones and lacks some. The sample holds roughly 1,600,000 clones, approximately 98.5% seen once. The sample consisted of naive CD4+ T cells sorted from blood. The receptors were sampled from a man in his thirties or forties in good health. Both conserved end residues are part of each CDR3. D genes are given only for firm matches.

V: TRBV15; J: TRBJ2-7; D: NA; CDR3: CATSREMGAYEQYF
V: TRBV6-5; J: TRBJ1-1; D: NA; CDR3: CASRSAWAHTEAFF
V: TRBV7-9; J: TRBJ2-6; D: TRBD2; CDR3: CASSLIAGGLGANVLTF
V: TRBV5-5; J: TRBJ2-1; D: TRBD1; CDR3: CASSSPTGLSSYNEQFF
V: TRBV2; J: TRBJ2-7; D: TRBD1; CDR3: CASTLDTGAEQYF
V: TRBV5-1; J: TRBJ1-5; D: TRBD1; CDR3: CASSLGTGDYSNQPQHF
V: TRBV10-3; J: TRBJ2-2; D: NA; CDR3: CAISEIRSTGELFF
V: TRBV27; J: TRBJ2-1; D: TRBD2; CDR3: CASNLGSGRSFNEQFF
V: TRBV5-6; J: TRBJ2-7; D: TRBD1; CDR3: CASSYLVGGPGQMGHEQYF
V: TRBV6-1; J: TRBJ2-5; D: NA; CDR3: CASPDNQETQYF
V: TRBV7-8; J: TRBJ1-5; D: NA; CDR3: CASSLRGSNQPQHF
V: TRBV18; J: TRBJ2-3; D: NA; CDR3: CASSPPIRDTQYF
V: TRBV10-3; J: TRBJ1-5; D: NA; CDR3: CATLPDSPDQPQHF
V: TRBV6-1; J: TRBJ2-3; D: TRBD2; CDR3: CASSGSGGRGTDTQYF
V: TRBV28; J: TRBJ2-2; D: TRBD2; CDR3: CASSLWTSGRSGTGELFF
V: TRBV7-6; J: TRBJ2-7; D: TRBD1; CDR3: CASSLRLDRGLYEQYF
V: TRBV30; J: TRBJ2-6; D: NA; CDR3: CAWSSSGANVLTF
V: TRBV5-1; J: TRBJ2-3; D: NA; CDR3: CASSLQQRIQTTDTQYF
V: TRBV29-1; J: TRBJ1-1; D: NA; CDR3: CSAAEGTNTEAFF
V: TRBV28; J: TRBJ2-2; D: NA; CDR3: CASSSPGDTGELFF
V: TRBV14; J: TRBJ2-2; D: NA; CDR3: CASSQDWRSTGELFF
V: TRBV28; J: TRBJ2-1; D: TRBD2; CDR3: CASSPQRTRGEEGFF
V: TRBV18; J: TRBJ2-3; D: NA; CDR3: CASSPKGDTQYF
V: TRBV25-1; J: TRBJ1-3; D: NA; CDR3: CASGDGGHSGNTIYF
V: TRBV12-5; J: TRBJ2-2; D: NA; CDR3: CASGLGLANTGELFF
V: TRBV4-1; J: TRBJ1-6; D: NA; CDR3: CASSQDSHFNSPLHF
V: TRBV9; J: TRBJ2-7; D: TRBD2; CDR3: CASSVRSGIGEQYF
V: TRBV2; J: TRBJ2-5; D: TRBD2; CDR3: CASSGRASGEQETQYF
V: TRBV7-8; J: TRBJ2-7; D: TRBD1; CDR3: CASSSRQGVNYEQYF
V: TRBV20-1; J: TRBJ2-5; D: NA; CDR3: CSASPPETQYF
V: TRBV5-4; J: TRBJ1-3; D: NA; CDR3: CASSKGQSDSGNTIYF
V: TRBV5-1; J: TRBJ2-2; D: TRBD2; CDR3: CASSPPLAGAGELFF
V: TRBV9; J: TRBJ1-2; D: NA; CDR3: CASSSRVDYGYTF
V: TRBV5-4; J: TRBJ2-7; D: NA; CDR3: CASSLAAGHEQYF
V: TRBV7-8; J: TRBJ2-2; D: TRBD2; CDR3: CASSFQERGVNTGELFF
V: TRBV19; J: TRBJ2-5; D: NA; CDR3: CASSPRPQETQYF
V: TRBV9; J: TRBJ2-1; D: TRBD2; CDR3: CASSGLAFNEQFF
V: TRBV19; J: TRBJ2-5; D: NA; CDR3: CASVDGAQETQYF
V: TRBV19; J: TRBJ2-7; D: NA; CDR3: CASSTGGDSYEQYF
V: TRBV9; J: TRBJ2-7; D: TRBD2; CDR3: CASSVEGREGRYEQYF
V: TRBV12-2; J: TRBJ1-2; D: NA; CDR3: CASRFQPNPAYYGYTF
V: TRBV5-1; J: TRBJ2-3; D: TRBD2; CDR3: CASSRMTSGSFLERADTQYF
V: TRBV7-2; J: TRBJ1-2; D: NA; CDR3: CASSLETWRKGAQSYTF
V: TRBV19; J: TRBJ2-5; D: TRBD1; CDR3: CASSTVRTGLQETQYF